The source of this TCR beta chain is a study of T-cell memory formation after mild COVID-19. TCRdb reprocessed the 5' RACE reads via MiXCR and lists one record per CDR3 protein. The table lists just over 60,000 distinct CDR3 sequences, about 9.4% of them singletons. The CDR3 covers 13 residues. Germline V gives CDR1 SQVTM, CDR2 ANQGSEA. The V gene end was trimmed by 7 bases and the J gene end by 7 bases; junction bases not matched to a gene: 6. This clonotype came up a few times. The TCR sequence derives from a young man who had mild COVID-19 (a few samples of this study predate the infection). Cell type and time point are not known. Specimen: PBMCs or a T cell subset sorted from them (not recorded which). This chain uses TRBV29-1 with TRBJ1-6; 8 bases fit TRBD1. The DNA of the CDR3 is TGCAGCGCCGTGACAGGGGTAAATTCACCCCTCCACTTT. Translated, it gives CSAVTGVNSPLHF.